The TCR beta chain under discussion was sequenced for a study of OX40 agonist ivuxolimab in advanced cancers. Notes on the research overall: The costimulatory receptor OX40 (CD134) was targeted by ivuxolimab, a fully human IgG2 agonistic monoclonal antibody. Prior anti-PD-1, anti-PD-L1 or anti-CTLA-4 therapy was permitted, and 40% of dose-escalation patients had received checkpoint inhibitors. Partial responses occurred in three dose-escalation patients, of whom one had hepatocellular carcinoma and two had cutaneous melanoma. Intravenous ivuxolimab was administered to patients every 2 weeks at six dose levels: 0.01, 0.1, 0.3, 1.5, 3 and 10 mg/kg. Peripheral TCRbeta sequencing was intended to test whether TCR sequence diversity was altered and clonal T-cell expansion was caused by ivuxolimab. The paper describes the monotherapy dose-escalation part (N of about 57 patients) of the phase I trial of ivuxolimab. A male proportion of about 79% and a mean age of roughly 58 years, ranging from 23 to 79, were recorded for the dose-escalation cohort. Among the roughly 52 dose-escalation patients, some 19 had hepatocellular carcinoma, 15 or so melanoma, 9 renal cell carcinoma and 9 head and neck cancer. Summary of the overall study and its limitations: Low levels of normalized T-cell clonal expansion were also shown by some nonresponding patients. The antigen specificity of the peripheral T cells that underwent clonal expansion was not determined. In the 0.1-3.0 mg/kg groups, partial responders had among the lowest normalized peripheral clonal expansion, particularly in CD8+ T cells. At doses of 0.1 to 3.0 mg/kg, clonal expansion of both CD4+ and CD8+ T cells in blood was seen between baseline and week 6. After ivuxolimab, expanded clones were on average more numerous among CD8+ T cells than among CD4+ T cells.

Concerning this clone itself: There is no known antigen for this receptor. Base-call qualities are not available, and no considerably larger clone is one nucleotide away.

Including the terminal cysteine and phenylalanine, the CDR3 comprises 14 residues. Only the CDR3 part of the read is kept: 42 bases, read in frame from the first base. The trim is 3 bases for V and 2 bases for J, with a gap of 10 bases between the germline ends. Per the germline V gene, KGHSH is the CDR1 and LQKENI is the CDR2. Genomic DNA was extracted from sorted cells for sequencing of the TCRbeta CDR3 region. The immunoSEQ Assay was used to sequence the TCRbeta CDR3 regions. TCRdb re-hosts the immuneACCESS table, in-frame sequences only. Its copies lack some clones; in the studies checked, an unresolved V gene accounts for under half of them, and the cause for the rest is not known. The sample records roughly 120,000 clones, roughly nine tenths of which are singletons. The ten largest clones capture 0.27% of the sample. Patients with a history of autoimmune disease or receiving systemic immunosuppression were excluded from the trial. Peripheral blood for TCR sequencing was collected from all dose cohorts at baseline, on cycle 4 day 1, and on cycle 7 day 1. The samples were taken from a phase I, first-in-human, multicenter, open-label dose-escalation trial of ivuxolimab. Adults with locally advanced or metastatic melanoma, renal cell, hepatocellular, or head and neck squamous cell carcinoma were enrolled in the trial. CD4+ and CD8+ T cells were sorted separately from peripheral blood before TCR sequencing.

The chain is encoded by TRBV18 joined to TRBJ1-1, with a tentative D gene TRBD1 over 6 matching bases. The receptor's source is an adult with an advanced solid tumor such as melanoma, head and neck, liver or kidney cancer. The sample in question was CD4+ or CD8+ T cells sorted from blood, obtained in a trial of the OX40 agonist ivuxolimab. The DNA reads TGTGCCAGCTCACCCGGACAGCGAAACACTGAAGCTTTCTTT. Translated, this gives CASSPGQRNTEAFF.